The 27 T cell receptor beta chains below were found in one sample sequenced in a study of identifying expanded T cells in peripheral blood. Here immunoSEQ multiplex PCR was the method, and the copy in TCRdb shows in-frame clones only, minus some. The sample yields around 100,000 clones, roughly 90% seen once. The sequencing input was blood. The receptor source for this set is a person between 18 and 69 years old in good health.

This clone is classed as medium-sized. This rearrangement joins TRBV14 to TRBJ2-7; D might be TRBD1 (6 bases). Trimming left V 3 bases short and J 6 bases short, with 9 bases between. Germline V gives CDR1 SGHDN, CDR2 FVKESK. The length of the CDR3 is 12 residues. CDR3 DNA sequence: TGTGCCAGCAGCCACAACAGGGCCGAGCAGTACTTC. It codes for CASSHNRAEQYF.

This clone showed up just once. The chain recombines TRBV5-6 with TRBJ2-3; TRBD2 might be the D (6 bases). The CDR3 is made up of 15 amino acids. From germline, CDR1 is SGHDT and CDR2 YYEEEE. V lost 0 bases to trimming and J lost 8 bases, with 16 bases between them. The CDR3 sequence is CASSLDGGRRGTQYF. The CDR3 DNA is TGTGCCAGCAGCTTGGACGGGGGACGGAGGGGTACGCAGTATTTT.

The chain carries TRBV4-1 and TRBJ2-5, with 7 positions matching TRBD1. CDR3 length: 17 amino acids. Germline loops: CDR1 MGHRA, CDR2 YSYEKL. V was pared by 3 bases and J by 0 bases, with 10 bases of the junction left unmatched. CDR3 region: CASSHYGAGGNQETQYF. The CDR3 DNA reads TGCGCCAGCAGCCACTATGGGGCAGGGGGAAACCAAGAGACCCAGTACTTC.

The chain couples TRBV5-1 to TRBJ1-1; D gene uncertain. This CDR3 region has 13 residues. Deletions cut 5 bases from V and 1 base from J, with 9 bases between. Per the germline V gene, CDR1 is SGHRS and CDR2 is YFSETQ. The CDR3 reads CASREVGNTEAFF. The CDR3 DNA reads as TGCGCCAGCAGGGAGGTGGGGAACACTGAAGCTTTCTTT.

The CDR3 region has the DNA TGCGCCAGCAGCCCAGACCTGGTGGCCGGGGAGCTGTTTTTT. It yields the protein CASSPDLVAGELFF. The chain has TRBV4-3 and TRBJ2-2, with D unclear. The CDR3 length is 14 residues. Trimming stripped 4 bases from V and 6 bases from J, with 12 bases between. The V gene's germline CDR1 is LGHNA and CDR2 YSLEER.

The chain has TRBV5-1 and TRBJ2-2; 7 bases are shared with TRBD1. This CDR3 region has 17 residues. V dropped 4 bases and J dropped 1; count of bases not matched to a gene: 10. Germline V lookup: CDR1 SGHRS, CDR2 YFSETQ. CDR3 DNA: TGCGCCAGCAGCCTAACGACCGGGACAGAGAACACCGGGGAGCTGTTTTTT. Protein: CASSLTTGTENTGELFF.

The genes are TRBV5-4 and TRBJ2-3; a weak D match, TRBD1 (6 bases). The CDR3 has 16 residues. From germline, CDR1 is SGHNT and CDR2 YYREEE (reference sequence). V lost 4 bases and J lost 0, with 15 bases in between. DNA for the CDR3: TGTGCCAGCAGCCCCAACAGGGTCAGGAGCACAGATACGCAGTATTTT. It yields the protein CASSPNRVRSTDTQYF. Variable domain in full (rest from reference TRBV5-4 and TRBJ2-3): ETGVTQSPTHLIKTRGQQVTLRCSSQSGHNTVSWYQQALGQGPQFIFQYYREEENGRGNFPPRFSGLQFPNYSSELNVNALELDDSALYLCASSPNRVRSTDTQYFGPGTRLTVL.

The genes are TRBV2 and TRBJ1-2; the match to TRBD1 covers 10 bases. This CDR3 contains 15 residues. CDR1 is SNHLY, CDR2 FYNNEI, per germline. Trimming at V came to 6 bases and at J to 8 bases, leaving 12 bases not matched to a gene. This CDR3 is CASSDPGQGMRGYTF. CDR3 DNA: TGTGCCAGCAGCGACCCGGGACAGGGGATGAGGGGCTACACCTTC.

V usage is TRBV7-2 and J usage is TRBJ1-3; 7 positions match TRBD1. Germline values: CDR1 SGHTA, CDR2 FQGNSA. The CDR3 length is 14 residues. With V trimmed by 5 bases and J by 4 bases, 5 bases remained unmatched. CDR3 sequence reads: CASSLGTEGNTIYF. Written as DNA, the CDR3 is TGTGCCAGCAGCCTGGGGACAGAGGGAAACACCATATATTTT.

This clone has just one count. This chain connects TRBV10-3 to TRBJ2-7, with D tentatively TRBD2 (5 bases). The V gene's germline CDR1 is ENHRY and CDR2 SYGVKD. Trimming cost V 3 bases and J 5 bases, with 11 bases left between them. This CDR3 contains 13 residues. DNA of the CDR3: TGTGCCATCAGTGAAGTCGGGGTCAACGAGCAGTACTTC. As protein: CAISEVGVNEQYF.

The V call is TRBV30, the J call TRBJ1-2; D possibly corresponds to TRBD1 (5 bases). The germline V gene has CDR1 GTSNPN and CDR2 SVGIG (reference sequence). V shed 0 bases and J shed 4 bases, with 9 bases lying between them. CDR3 length equals 13 residues. The CDR3 region has the DNA TGTGCCTGGAGTGTACAGGCAGGCTATGGCTACACCTTC. Translated, it gives CAWSVQAGYGYTF.

The V call is TRBV6-6, the J call TRBJ1-5, with TRBD1 matching 8 bases. Germline loops: CDR1 MNHNY, CDR2 SVGAGI (reference sequence). V gave up 6 bases and J gave up 15 bases; unmatched junction bases: 10. This CDR3 is built from 12 residues. The CDR3 nucleotides read TGTGCCAGCAGACACGACAGGGGAGTATGGCATTTT. Translated: CASRHDRGVWHF.

V gene TRBV5-1 combines with J gene TRBJ1-1, with TRBD1 matching 7 bases. Germline V gene data show CDR1 as SGHRS and CDR2 as YFSETQ. The CDR3 spans 14 residues. V shed 5 bases, J shed 4 bases, and the junction held 8 bases outside the gene matches. Here the CDR3 DNA reads TGCGCCAGCAGGCTTGGGACAGACTTCACTGAAGCTTTCTTT. Its protein product is CASRLGTDFTEAFF.

The chain employs TRBV2 and TRBJ2-5, with no clear D. Per germline, CDR1 SNHLY and CDR2 FYNNEI. The CDR3 has 10 residues. V gave up 6 bases and J gave up 4 bases, with 3 bases separating them. The CDR3 DNA reads TGTGCCAGCAGGGTAGAGACCCAGTACTTC. Translating gives CASRVETQYF.

The rearrangement uses TRBV6-6 and TRBJ1-2; D might be TRBD1 (5 bases). Germline V CDR1 and CDR2: MNHNY, SVGAGI (reference sequence). CDR3 size: 13 residues. Trimming took off 7 bases at V and 4 bases at J, with 13 bases between the two ends. CDR3 DNA: TGTGCCAGCACCCCCGGGACCGCCTATGGCTACACCTTC. Its protein is CASTPGTAYGYTF.

The chain uses TRBV7-2 and TRBJ1-5; 8 bases align to TRBD1. V was clipped by 5 bases and J by 6 bases; unmatched bases: 15. The CDR3 runs to 17 residues. The germline CDR1 and CDR2 sequences are SGHTA and FQGNSA. CDR3 protein: CASSPRTGPGVGQPQHF. CDR3 in DNA: TGTGCCAGCAGCCCCCGGACAGGGCCCGGTGTGGGTCAGCCCCAGCATTTT.

The J gene is TRBJ1-1, the V gene TRBV4-3, with D perhaps TRBD1 (6 bases). The CDR3 covers 15 residues. In germline, CDR1 is LGHNA, CDR2 YSLEER. With 3 bases removed from V and 5 bases from J, the gap between germline ends came to 16 bases. The CDR3 bases are TGCGCCAGCAGCCACGGAGGGGGGCTAGAGACTGAAGCTTTCTTT. Translation: CASSHGGGLETEAFF.

The chain has TRBV9 and TRBJ2-3, with D tentatively TRBD1 or TRBD2 (6 bases each). Germline V lookup: CDR1 SGDLS, CDR2 YYNGEE. Trimming removed 0 bases at V and 3 bases at J, with 8 bases between. The CDR3 runs to 14 residues. CDR3 region: CASSVEGGTDTQYF. DNA for the CDR3: TGTGCCAGCAGCGTAGAGGGGGGAACAGATACGCAGTATTTT.

The gene calls are TRBV19 and TRBJ1-2, with 8 bases that match TRBD1. CDR3 length: 15 amino acids. J gave up 14 bases and V 4 bases, and 18 bases lay outside the gene matches. Germline lookup yields CDR1 LNHDA and CDR2 SQIVND (reference sequence). CDR3 bases: TGTGCCAGTAGTACCCAGGACAGGGCAAGGTTCCGGAGGACCTTC. It specifies CASSTQDRARFRRTF.

This chain links TRBV2 with TRBJ1-5, with D maybe TRBD1 (6 bases). Germline assignment: CDR1 SNHLY and CDR2 FYNNEI. V shed 9 bases and J shed 3 bases, with 18 bases lying between them. This CDR3 has 15 amino acids. CDR3 sequence (DNA): TGTGCCAGTACGTCCGGGGGGGCATTCAATCAGCCCCAGCATTTT. Translation: CASTSGGAFNQPQHF.

This clone was observed a few times. This sequence joins TRBV5-1 and TRBJ1-6, with TRBD1 matching over 7 bases. The germline V gene encodes CDR1 SGHRS and CDR2 YFSETQ. The CDR3 consists of 16 residues. J was trimmed by 6 bases and V by 4 bases; bases with no gene match: 10. The CDR3 region has the DNA TGCGCCAGCAGCGAGACAGGGCATCTGACTAATTCACCCCTCCACTTT. This translates into CASSETGHLTNSPLHF.

This clone was counted a single time. This chain connects TRBV7-2 to TRBJ2-2; D is possibly TRBD1 (5 bases). CDR1 and CDR2 (germline): SGHTA, FQGNSA. V lost 5 bases and J lost 14, with 18 bases in between. The CDR3 consists of 13 residues. CDR3 protein: CASSRKVEDRLFF. In DNA, the CDR3 is TGTGCCAGCAGCCGAAAAGTGGAAGACAGACTGTTTTTT.

CDR3 residues: CASSQDLSPGGYTF. The CDR3 DNA sequence: TGCGCCAGCAGCCAAGATCTCTCCCCCGGGGGCTACACCTTC. The chain joins TRBV4-3 to TRBJ1-2; D unclear. Germline V gene lookup returns CDR1 LGHNA and CDR2 YSLEER. V was shortened by 0 bases and J by 8 bases, with 13 bases between the two germline ends. This CDR3 region has 14 residues.

This clone has just a few counts. The genes are TRBV4-2 and TRBJ1-3; 9 bases align to TRBD1. After removal of 2 bases from V and 3 bases from J, the junction contained 5 bases not matched to a gene. The CDR3 is 16 amino acids. CDR1 is LGHNA and CDR2 is YNFKEQ in the germline V gene. This CDR3 is CASSQTGGLDGNTIYF. CDR3 in DNA: TGTGCCAGCAGCCAAACAGGGGGCTTGGATGGAAACACCATATATTTT.

The rearrangement links TRBV4-3 to TRBJ2-2; the D gene is possibly TRBD2 (7 bases). Germline lookup yields CDR1 LGHNA and CDR2 YSLEER. V lost 0 bases, J lost 6 bases, and 17 bases lay in between. The CDR3 is 17 residues long. The CDR3 spells CASSQDRFRGAAGELFF. The CDR3 DNA sequence: TGCGCCAGCAGCCAAGATCGGTTTCGGGGGGCGGCCGGGGAGCTGTTTTTT.

J is TRBJ2-7 and V is TRBV4-2; either TRBD1 or TRBD2 may supply D (6 bases each). Trimming stripped 1 base from V and 0 bases from J, with 10 bases between. The CDR3 has 15 residues. Germline lookup yields CDR1 LGHNA and CDR2 YNFKEQ. The CDR3 DNA reads TGTGCCAGCAGCCAAGGAGGAGGGGGCTCCTACGAGCAGTACTTC. It specifies CASSQGGGGSYEQYF.

The V gene is TRBV2, the J gene TRBJ2-3, with D perhaps being TRBD1 or TRBD2 (5 bases each). Trimming took off 6 bases at V and 4 bases at J, with 17 bases between the two ends. The germline gives CDR1 SNHLY, CDR2 FYNNEI. This CDR3 is built from 15 residues. The CDR3 here is CASRGTDRDPDTQYF. The CDR3 region has the DNA TGTGCCAGCAGGGGGACGGATAGGGACCCAGATACGCAGTATTTT.